A selection of T cell receptor beta chains follows, all from one sample in a study of T cells in severe cutaneous drug reactions. TCRdb derives one entry per CDR3 protein from the multiplex PCR reads, leaving out DNA. Its clone listing holds about 10,000 distinct CDR3 sequences. Material for sequencing was cells from a skin blister. These receptors originate from a human donor with Stevens-Johnson syndrome, a severe cutaneous drug reaction. CDR3s include the opening cysteine and the closing phenylalanine or tryptophan. Fields, in order: V gene, clone size, J gene, CDR3 length, CDR3 protein. Clone size is given for some rows only: seen once, a few or many times, or a class if the clone is expanded.

TRBV29-1,NA,TRBJ2-1,16,CSVEGLTQGPYNEQFF
TRBV29-1,NA,TRBJ1-1,13,CSVVTGGDTEAFF
TRBV20-1,NA,TRBJ2-7,14,CSARGLQSTYEQYF
TRBV20-1,NA,TRBJ2-1,14,CSATGVLQYNEQFF
TRBV27,medium-sized,TRBJ1-1,13,CASSWTGYTEAFF
TRBV20-1,medium-sized,TRBJ2-5,12,CSARPGGETQYF
TRBV4-3,NA,TRBJ1-6,13,CASSSLGASPLHF
TRBV29-1,NA,TRBJ2-7,15,CSVAGTSGSSYEQYF
TRBV12-5,NA,TRBJ1-3,16,CASGWRGRDSGNTIYF
TRBV20-1,medium-sized,TRBJ2-3,16,CSATPGTSGTTDTQYF
TRBV29-1,NA,TRBJ2-5,13,CSVEDPYQETQYF
TRBV30,NA,TRBJ2-1,13,CAWVSGRVNEQFF
TRBV29-1,NA,TRBJ2-5,17,CSVESGFWLAGVKTQYF
TRBV20-1,medium-sized,TRBJ2-3,11,CSASALDTQYF
TRBV29-1,NA,TRBJ1-1,15,CSVGSGGYPKTEAFF
TRBV5-4,NA,TRBJ2-7,11,CASSLGDEQYF
TRBV20-1,medium-sized,TRBJ2-1,15,CSALMDPRSYNEQFF
TRBV20-1,NA,TRBJ1-1,15,CSARDRRLLNTEAFF
TRBV29-1,NA,TRBJ1-2,12,CSVLKQDYGYTF
TRBV20-1,medium-sized,TRBJ1-1,15,CSARETGVRGTEAFF
TRBV20-1,NA,TRBJ2-5,11,CSAAKSETQYF
TRBV29-1,NA,TRBJ2-2,14,CSGGQGTNTGELFF
TRBV29-1,NA,TRBJ1-2,12,CSVDGGVYGYTF
TRBV20-1,NA,TRBJ2-5,16,CSSNPTTGQGWETQYF
TRBV29-1,NA,TRBJ2-1,13,CSAFGTNYNEQFF
TRBV19,NA,TRBJ1-2,13,CASSLGQGYGYTF
TRBV29-1,NA,TRBJ2-1,18,CSVETPPPTAGFRNEQFF
TRBV20-1,medium-sized,TRBJ1-2,12,CSALDPTGGYTF